Listed below are T cell receptor beta chains from one sample, sequenced in a study of blood T cells in healthy people across ages. TCRdb re-derived calls from the 5' RACE reads in MiXCR, one entry per CDR3 protein. The sample carries some 940,000 distinct CDR3 sequences, 25% to 30% recorded once. Separately, the same data were catalogued under a study of T cells of mothers and their children.

Source material: blood. The receptors come from a woman in her thirties or forties in good health. Both conserved end residues are part of each CDR3. Fields, in order: V gene, clone size, CDR3 length, J gene, D gene, CDR3 protein, CDR3 DNA. A D gene is named only where the DNA matches it firmly. Clone sizes are given selectively: once, few, many, or a class where the clone is expanded.

V: TRBV6-5
size: -
length: 15
J: TRBJ1-1
D: -
CDR3: CASSYSQGGKTEAFF
DNA: TGTGCCAGCAGTTACTCGCAAGGGGGAAAGACTGAAGCTTTCTTT

V: TRBV9
size: -
length: 14
J: TRBJ2-7
D: -
CDR3: CASSGQTGPNEQYF
DNA: TGTGCCAGCAGCGGACAGACAGGTCCCAACGAGCAGTACTTC

V: TRBV12-3/TRBV12-4
size: -
length: 15
J: TRBJ2-2
D: -
CDR3: CASSLQGTRGGERFF
DNA: TGTGCCAGCAGTTTACAGGGTACCCGCGGCGGGGAGCGGTTTTTT

V: TRBV29-1
size: many
length: 14
J: TRBJ2-7
D: TRBD1
CDR3: CSVDRAGGGYEQYF
DNA: TGCAGCGTTGATCGGGCAGGGGGCGGTTACGAGCAGTACTTC

V: TRBV5-1
size: many
length: 15
J: TRBJ1-2
D: -
CDR3: CASSLAGRAGYGYTF
DNA: TGCGCCAGCAGCTTGGCCGGCAGGGCAGGCTATGGCTACACCTTC

V: TRBV20-1
size: many
length: 12
J: TRBJ1-6
D: -
CDR3: CSASGVGSPLHF
DNA: TGCAGCGCTTCGGGGGTAGGTTCACCCCTCCACTTT

V: TRBV7-3
size: many
length: 13
J: TRBJ1-2
D: TRBD1
CDR3: CASSPTGGSGYTF
DNA: TGTGCCAGCAGCCCCACAGGGGGGAGCGGCTACACCTTC

V: TRBV7-9
size: many
length: 16
J: TRBJ1-4
D: -
CDR3: CASSPRPRGGHEKLFF
DNA: TGTGCCAGCAGCCCCCGTCCGCGGGGGGGGCATGAAAAACTGTTTTTT

V: TRBV20-1
size: many
length: 15
J: TRBJ2-1
D: TRBD1
CDR3: CSARDRDRGYNEQFF
DNA: TGCAGTGCTAGAGACCGGGACAGGGGGTACAATGAGCAGTTCTTC

V: TRBV6-5
size: many
length: 14
J: TRBJ2-1
D: TRBD1
CDR3: CASSYGGQGTGQFF
DNA: TGTGCCAGCAGTTACGGCGGACAGGGGACCGGGCAGTTCTTC

V: TRBV27
size: -
length: 14
J: TRBJ2-7
D: TRBD1
CDR3: CASSLTQGASEQYF
DNA: TGTGCCAGCAGTTTGACGCAGGGGGCGAGCGAGCAGTACTTC

V: TRBV4-1
size: many
length: 15
J: TRBJ2-3
D: -
CDR3: CASSLTSVRSDTQYF
DNA: TGCGCCAGCAGTCTGACTAGTGTCAGGTCAGATACGCAGTATTTT

V: TRBV12-3/TRBV12-4
size: few
length: 15
J: TRBJ1-1
D: -
CDR3: CASIPIPQGTTEAFF
DNA: TGTGCCAGCATCCCGATCCCCCAGGGTACCACTGAAGCTTTCTTT

V: TRBV24-1
size: -
length: 14
J: TRBJ2-5
D: -
CDR3: CATSEGGLQETQYF
DNA: TGTGCCACCAGTGAGGGGGGTCTTCAGGAGACCCAGTACTTC

V: TRBV7-2
size: -
length: 15
J: TRBJ2-2
D: -
CDR3: CASSSQGTITGELFF
DNA: TGTGCCAGCAGTTCCCAGGGTACGATCACCGGGGAGCTGTTTTTT

V: TRBV29-1
size: few
length: 12
J: TRBJ1-5
D: TRBD1
CDR3: CSVGTANSPQHF
DNA: TGCAGCGTCGGGACAGCCAACTCGCCCCAGCATTTT

V: TRBV9
size: -
length: 15
J: TRBJ1-3
D: -
CDR3: CASSVAGNPGNTIYF
DNA: TGTGCCAGCAGCGTAGCAGGGAACCCTGGAAACACCATATATTTT

V: TRBV19
size: -
length: 14
J: TRBJ2-1
D: -
CDR3: CASSISGSYNEQFF
DNA: TGTGCCAGTAGTATTAGCGGCTCCTACAATGAGCAGTTCTTC

V: TRBV9
size: few
length: 14
J: TRBJ2-5
D: -
CDR3: CASSGGSGGETQYF
DNA: TGTGCCAGCAGCGGGGGATCTGGGGGAGAGACCCAGTACTTC

V: TRBV15
size: -
length: 12
J: TRBJ2-7
D: -
CDR3: CATSRAPGEQYF
DNA: TGTGCCACCAGCAGAGCCCCCGGCGAGCAGTACTTC

V: TRBV12-3/TRBV12-4
size: once
length: 14
J: TRBJ2-1
D: -
CDR3: CASSYRHLGVEQFF
DNA: TGTGCCAGCAGCTACCGACACTTAGGAGTAGAGCAGTTCTTC

V: TRBV12-5
size: many
length: 13
J: TRBJ1-2
D: TRBD1
CDR3: CASGRGTGAPYTF
DNA: TGTGCTAGTGGTCGAGGGACAGGCGCGCCGTACACCTTC

V: TRBV6-2/TRBV6-3
size: -
length: 16
J: TRBJ1-1
D: TRBD1
CDR3: CASSYPRGRGRTEAFF
DNA: TGTGCCAGCAGTTACCCCAGGGGGCGGGGGAGGACTGAAGCTTTCTTT

V: TRBV7-3
size: -
length: 15
J: TRBJ2-3
D: TRBD1
CDR3: CVSSPGQGWTDTQYF
DNA: TGTGTCAGCAGCCCGGGACAGGGTTGGACAGATACGCAGTATTTT

V: TRBV2
size: -
length: 13
J: TRBJ1-2
D: -
CDR3: CASSYRVPDGYTF
DNA: TGTGCCAGCAGCTACAGGGTTCCCGATGGCTACACCTTC

V: TRBV28
size: -
length: 15
J: TRBJ2-3
D: TRBD2
CDR3: CASSSGGGVTDTQYF
DNA: TGTGCCAGCAGTTCTGGCGGGGGGGTCACAGATACGCAGTATTTT

V: TRBV20-1
size: few
length: 14
J: TRBJ2-7
D: TRBD1
CDR3: CSAQKTGGVYEQYF
DNA: TGCAGTGCTCAGAAGACAGGGGGAGTCTACGAGCAGTACTTC

V: TRBV2
size: -
length: 14
J: TRBJ2-3
D: TRBD1
CDR3: CASNPDRGTDTQYF
DNA: TGTGCCAGCAACCCGGACAGGGGCACAGATACGCAGTATTTT

V: TRBV28
size: -
length: 17
J: TRBJ2-7
D: -
CDR3: CATASLSGQSSYNEQYF
DNA: TGTGCCACCGCAAGTCTCTCGGGGCAGAGCTCCTACAATGAGCAGTACTTC

V: TRBV7-8
size: -
length: 13
J: TRBJ2-2
D: -
CDR3: CASRIGLTGELFF
DNA: TGTGCCAGCAGGATAGGGCTCACCGGGGAGCTGTTTTTT

V: TRBV5-1
size: few
length: 14
J: TRBJ2-7
D: -
CDR3: CASSFRDNSWEQYF
DNA: TGCGCCAGCAGCTTCCGGGACAACTCATGGGAGCAGTACTTC

V: TRBV27
size: few
length: 15
J: TRBJ2-1
D: TRBD1
CDR3: CASSLSRDSYNEQFF
DNA: TGTGCCAGCAGTTTATCCCGGGACAGCTACAATGAGCAGTTCTTC

V: TRBV7-2
size: -
length: 16
J: TRBJ2-5
D: TRBD2
CDR3: CASSHGRVRGGETQYF
DNA: TGTGCCAGCAGCCATGGAAGGGTGCGGGGGGGAGAGACCCAGTACTTC

V: TRBV7-2
size: few
length: 15
J: TRBJ1-1
D: -
CDR3: CASSFGSGVNTEAFF
DNA: TGTGCCAGCAGCTTTGGTTCAGGGGTTAACACTGAAGCTTTCTTT

V: TRBV11-2
size: -
length: 13
J: TRBJ2-4
D: -
CDR3: CASSFDSKNIQYF
DNA: TGTGCCAGCAGCTTTGACTCCAAAAACATTCAGTACTTC

V: TRBV9
size: many
length: 15
J: TRBJ2-5
D: -
CDR3: CASSVEGGAWKTQYF
DNA: TGTGCCAGCAGCGTTGAAGGGGGGGCATGGAAGACCCAGTACTTC

V: TRBV6-1
size: few
length: 13
J: TRBJ2-7
D: TRBD2
CDR3: CASERGGPYEQYF
DNA: TGTGCCAGCGAGCGGGGGGGACCCTACGAGCAGTACTTC

V: TRBV20-1
size: -
length: 16
J: TRBJ2-3
D: TRBD1
CDR3: CSASGVTGGITDTQYF
DNA: TGCAGTGCTAGTGGGGTAACAGGGGGCATCACAGATACGCAGTATTTT

V: TRBV4-1
size: many
length: 21
J: TRBJ2-5
D: TRBD2
CDR3: CASSQDYGFAGLAGLQETQYF
DNA: TGCGCCAGCAGCCAAGATTACGGGTTTGCGGGACTAGCGGGGCTTCAAGAGACCCAGTACTTC

V: TRBV7-8
size: few
length: 12
J: TRBJ2-5
D: -
CDR3: CASSPSSGTQYF
DNA: TGTGCCAGCAGCCCCTCATCAGGGACCCAGTACTTC

V: TRBV3-1
size: -
length: 13
J: TRBJ1-2
D: -
CDR3: CASSQDPGYGYTF
DNA: TGTGCCAGCAGCCAAGATCCCGGATATGGCTACACCTTC

V: TRBV12-3/TRBV12-4
size: -
length: 12
J: TRBJ1-2
D: -
CDR3: CASSLPYGGYTF
DNA: TGTGCCAGCAGTCTCCCATATGGCGGCTACACCTTC

V: TRBV10-3
size: -
length: 15
J: TRBJ1-4
D: -
CDR3: CAISESFGVDEKLFF
DNA: TGTGCCATCAGTGAGTCGTTCGGGGTAGACGAAAAACTGTTTTTT

V: TRBV6-6
size: -
length: 12
J: TRBJ1-1
D: -
CDR3: CASSYRETEAFF
DNA: TGTGCCAGCAGTTACAGGGAGACGGAAGCTTTCTTT

V: TRBV12-3/TRBV12-4
size: -
length: 15
J: TRBJ2-4
D: -
CDR3: CASSLEFWVYNEQYF
DNA: TGTGCCAGCAGCCTGGAATTCTGGGTCTACAATGAGCAGTACTTC

V: TRBV12-3/TRBV12-4
size: -
length: 14
J: TRBJ2-3
D: TRBD1
CDR3: CASRQQGATDTEYF
DNA: TGTGCCAGCAGACAACAGGGGGCAACAGATACGGAGTATTTT

V: TRBV7-2
size: many
length: 13
J: TRBJ1-5
D: -
CDR3: CASTVNSNQPQHF
DNA: TGTGCGAGCACGGTGAATAGCAATCAGCCCCAGCATTTT

V: TRBV9
size: many
length: 15
J: TRBJ2-1
D: -
CDR3: CASSAKRGSYNEQFF
DNA: TGTGCCAGCAGCGCAAAACGGGGATCCTACAATGAGCAGTTCTTC

V: TRBV29-1
size: few
length: 12
J: TRBJ1-1
D: -
CDR3: CSVEPRYPGAFF
DNA: TGCAGCGTCGAACCTCGGTACCCTGGAGCTTTCTTT

V: TRBV4-1
size: many
length: 13
J: TRBJ1-1
D: -
CDR3: CASSPGGSTEAFF
DNA: TGTGCCAGCAGCCCGGGGGGTAGCACTGAAGCTTTCTTT

V: TRBV7-2
size: many
length: 14
J: TRBJ1-2
D: -
CDR3: CASSRPGAYYGYTF
DNA: TGTGCCAGCAGCCGTCCGGGGGCGTACTATGGCTACACCTTC

V: TRBV10-3
size: -
length: 14
J: TRBJ1-5
D: TRBD1
CDR3: CAIGGLTGNQPQHF
DNA: TGTGCCATCGGAGGGTTGACAGGGAATCAGCCCCAGCATTTT

V: TRBV5-5
size: -
length: 13
J: TRBJ1-1
D: TRBD1
CDR3: CASSLGQDTEAFF
DNA: TGTGCCAGCAGCCTGGGACAGGACACTGAAGCTTTCTTT